A single sample is the source of the 26 T cell receptor beta chains below, sequenced in a study of cytomegalovirus exposure and HLA in healthy donors. The data were produced by immunoSEQ multiplex PCR, yet TCRdb's version contains in-frame clones alone and is incomplete. The sample holds 150,000 to 200,000 clones; 85% to 90% are singletons and the top ten take 10%. Sequencing input: PBMCs. The receptors here all came from a woman between 18 and 30 years old in good health and CMV-seropositive.

V is TRBV7-9 and J is TRBJ2-7, with D perhaps matching TRBD2 (7 bases). The CDR3 sequence is 15 residues long. With 4 bases removed from V and 2 bases from J, the gap between germline ends came to 15 bases. Germline V CDR1 and CDR2: SEHNR, FQNEAQ (reference sequence). This CDR3 is CASSSPVGGAYEQYF. The CDR3 nucleotides are TGTGCCAGCAGCTCACCCGTAGGGGGGGCCTACGAGCAGTACTTC.

The J gene is TRBJ2-7, the V gene TRBV5-6; 7 bases fit TRBD2. J lost 4 bases, V lost 2 bases, and 12 bases had no gene match. Per the germline V gene, CDR1 is SGHDT and CDR2 is YYEEEE. CDR3 length: 16 residues. In DNA form, the CDR3 reads TGTGCCAGCAGCTTTTTATCGGGGAGGGATAGGTACGAGCAGTACTTC. It translates to CASSFLSGRDRYEQYF. Looking up the rest from reference TRBV5-6 and TRBJ2-7 gives the full variable domain: DAGVTQSPTHLIKTRGQQVTLRCSPKSGHDTVSWYQQALGQGPQFIFQYYEEEERQRGNFPDRFSGHQFPNYSSELNVNALLLGDSALYLCASSFLSGRDRYEQYFGPGTRLTVT.

This clone came up a few times. The chain links TRBV7-9 to TRBJ2-7; the match to TRBD2 covers 7 bases. Trimming at V came to 1 base and at J to 5 bases, leaving 5 bases not matched to a gene. CDR1 is SEHNR, CDR2 FQNEAQ, per germline (reference sequence). This CDR3 has 14 amino acids. The CDR3: CASSLGLAGHEQYF. The CDR3 nucleotides read TGTGCCAGCAGCTTAGGACTAGCAGGCCACGAGCAGTACTTC.

J is TRBJ2-3 and V is TRBV5-1; TRBD1 agrees at 8 bases. V lost 4 bases and J lost 1; bases outside the gene matches: 8. From germline, CDR1 is SGHRS and CDR2 YFSETQ. The CDR3 consists of 16 residues. The CDR3 sequence is CASSPNGQGRTDTQYF. The CDR3 coding sequence is TGCGCCAGCAGCCCCAATGGACAGGGTCGCACAGATACGCAGTATTTT. Supplemented by reference TRBV5-1 and TRBJ2-3, the full variable domain reads KAGVTQTPRYLIKTRGQQVTLSCSPISGHRSVSWYQQTPGQGLQFLFEYFSETQRNKGNFPGRFSGRQFSNSRSEMNVSTLELGDSALYLCASSPNGQGRTDTQYFGPGTRLTVL.

The chain joins TRBV4-3 to TRBJ1-1; 7 bases map to TRBD1. V dropped 5 bases and J dropped 2; count of bases not matched to a gene: 5. The CDR3 is 14 amino acids. Per the germline V gene, CDR1 is LGHNA and CDR2 is YSLEER. CDR3 sequence (DNA): TGCGCCAGCAGCTGGGGACAGTCAAACACTGAAGCTTTCTTT. It codes for CASSWGQSNTEAFF.

This clone appeared a few times. The gene calls are TRBV28 and TRBJ2-6, with D unresolved. CDR1 is MDHEN and CDR2 is SYDVKM in the germline V gene. The ends were cut back, 3 bases at V and 2 bases at J, with 11 bases in the middle. The CDR3 runs to 16 residues. The chain's CDR3 is CASSFLGKAGANVLTF. In DNA form, the CDR3 reads TGTGCCAGCAGTTTCCTAGGAAAGGCTGGGGCCAACGTCCTGACTTTC. Using reference TRBV28 and TRBJ2-6 for the parts outside the CDR3, the full variable domain is DVKVTQSSRYLVKRTGEKVFLECVQDMDHENMFWYRQDPGLGLRLIYFSYDVKMKEKGDIPEGYSVSREKKERFSLILESASTNQTSMYLCASSFLGKAGANVLTFGAGSRLTVL.

This chain links TRBV10-3 with TRBJ2-1, with 7 bases lining up with TRBD2. J was trimmed by 4 bases and V by 7 bases; bases with no gene match: 4. Germline V gene sequence: CDR1 ENHRY, CDR2 SYGVKD. There are 13 residues in the CDR3. In nucleotides, the CDR3 is TGTGCCATCACGGCGGGGGAGTACAATGAGCAGTTCTTC. This sequence encodes CAITAGEYNEQFF.

This chain links TRBV30 with TRBJ1-2; 7 bases line up with TRBD1. This CDR3 contains 14 residues. V dropped 0 bases and J dropped 8; count of bases not matched to a gene: 9. Germline lookup yields CDR1 GTSNPN and CDR2 SVGIG (reference sequence). The CDR3 nucleotides are TGTGCCTGGAGTGTGAGTTTACAGGGGCACGGCTACACCTTC. Translated: CAWSVSLQGHGYTF.

J is TRBJ1-2 and V is TRBV4-1, with 9 nucleotides matching TRBD1. CDR1 MGHRA and CDR2 YSYEKL come from the germline V gene. CDR3 length: 16 residues. The V segment lost 1 base and the J segment 4 bases; nucleotides outside the gene matches: 7. The CDR3 loop reads CASSQVSGQGIYGYTF. For the CDR3, the DNA is TGCGCCAGCAGCCAAGTAAGTGGACAGGGGATCTATGGCTACACCTTC.

As DNA, the CDR3 is TGTGCCAGCAGAGGACTCGGACAGAGCGACACTGAAGCTTTCTTT. The encoded protein is CASRGLGQSDTEAFF. The rearrangement uses TRBV6-5 and TRBJ1-1, with D possibly TRBD1 on 6 matching bases. CDR3 length: 15 amino acids. The V gene's germline CDR1 is MNHEY and CDR2 SVGAGI. The germline V and J ends were trimmed by 6 bases and 3 bases, with 17 bases remaining between them.

The chain employs TRBV11-3 and TRBJ2-5; unclear D gene. The V end lost 5 bases, the J end lost 0 bases, and 13 bases lay between the germline ends. Germline CDR1 SGHNT, CDR2 YENEEA. This CDR3 has 15 amino acids. CDR3 sequence reads: CASSNPRSDQETQYF. In nucleotides, the CDR3 is TGTGCCAGCAGCAACCCCCGGAGCGACCAAGAGACCCAGTACTTC.

The chain recombines TRBV6-1 with TRBJ1-1; D call uncertain. From germline, CDR1 is MNHNS and CDR2 SASEGT. CDR3 length equals 15 residues. Trimming took 6 bases from V and 2 from J, leaving 16 bases between them. The CDR3 loop is CASRVPNRVNTEAFF. Here the CDR3 DNA reads TGTGCCAGCAGGGTTCCCAACAGAGTAAACACTGAAGCTTTCTTT.

CDR3: CAISQPTSGMYYEQFF. The CDR3 bases are TGTGCCATCAGTCAACCGACTAGCGGGATGTACTATGAGCAGTTCTTC. The chain combines TRBV10-3 with TRBJ2-1; 11 nucleotides match TRBD2. The CDR3 has 16 amino acids. V shed 5 bases, J shed 8 bases, and the junction held 11 bases outside the gene matches. In germline, CDR1 is ENHRY, CDR2 SYGVKD.

This clone was seen more than once but under ten times. The chain links TRBV28 to TRBJ1-5; D gene ambiguous. Germline lookup yields CDR1 MDHEN and CDR2 SYDVKM. The CDR3 extends over 12 amino acids. The ends were cut back, 7 bases at V and 6 bases at J, with 10 bases in the middle. Here the CDR3 reads CASTLGSQPQHF. CDR3 in DNA: TGTGCCAGCACACTGGGGAGTCAGCCCCAGCATTTT.

This rearrangement joins TRBV30 to TRBJ2-5, with TRBD1 matching 12 bases. The CDR3 is made up of 12 amino acids. J gave up 10 bases and V 4 bases, and 4 bases lay outside the gene matches. The germline CDR1 and CDR2 sequences are GTSNPN and SVGIG (reference sequence). CDR3 sequence: CAWTGTGGSQYF. CDR3 DNA sequence: TGTGCCTGGACTGGGACAGGGGGCAGCCAGTACTTC. The whole variable domain, filled in from reference TRBV30 and TRBJ2-5, reads SQTIHQWPATLVQPVGSPLSLECTVEGTSNPNLYWYRQAAGRGLQLLFYSVGIGQISSEVPQNLSASRPQDRQFILSSKKLLLSDSGFYLCAWTGTGGSQYFGPGTRLLVL.

This clone was seen a few times. The chain has TRBV2 and TRBJ1-2; perhaps TRBD1 as D (6 bases). The CDR3 is 10 residues long. Trimming pared 6 bases from V and 11 bases from J, leaving 10 bases between. Germline loops: CDR1 SNHLY, CDR2 FYNNEI. The CDR3 sequence is CASSRGSYTF. The CDR3 nucleotides read TGTGCCAGCAGCAGGGGTTCGTACACCTTC.

The J gene is TRBJ2-7, the V gene TRBV19, with D possibly being TRBD1 (6 bases). V lost 5 bases and J lost 4, with 15 bases in between. The CDR3 spans 14 residues. CDR1 and CDR2 (germline): LNHDA, SQIVND (reference sequence). This chain's CDR3 is CASSSDRSVYEQYF. CDR3 bases: TGTGCCAGTAGTTCCGACAGGTCTGTTTACGAGCAGTACTTC.

This rearrangement joins TRBV4-3 to TRBJ1-3; D is unclear. CDR3 length: 15 amino acids. Trimming cost V 2 bases and J 0 bases, with 8 bases left between them. Germline values: CDR1 LGHNA, CDR2 YSLEER. The CDR3 DNA reads as TGCGCCAGCAGCCAATACGTTAGCTCTGGAAACACCATATATTTT. Its translation: CASSQYVSSGNTIYF.

This sequence joins TRBV19 and TRBJ1-5, with 11 bases fitting TRBD1. Trimming removed 8 bases from V and 1 base from J; junction bases left unmatched: 7. This CDR3 is built from 16 residues. The germline V gene has CDR1 LNHDA and CDR2 SQIVND (reference sequence). The CDR3 nucleotides are TGTGCCAGTGGCTCGGACAGGGGGCGAAGCAATCAGCCCCAGCATTTT. This encodes CASGSDRGRSNQPQHF. Looking up the rest from reference TRBV19 and TRBJ1-5 gives the full variable domain: DGGITQSPKYLFRKEGQNVTLSCEQNLNHDAMYWYRQDPGQGLRLIYYSQIVNDFQKGDIAEGYSVSREKKESFPLTVTSAQKNPTAFYLCASGSDRGRSNQPQHFGDGTRLSIL.

The genes are TRBV7-8 and TRBJ2-6; unclear D gene. Germline V gives CDR1 SGHVS, CDR2 FQNEAQ. Trimming left V 2 bases short and J 0 bases short, with 11 bases between. The CDR3 extends over 17 amino acids. CDR3 sequence reads: CASSLNPRSSGANVLTF. In nucleotides, the CDR3 is TGTGCCAGCAGCTTAAACCCCAGGTCCTCTGGGGCCAACGTCCTGACTTTC.

The chain uses TRBV27 and TRBJ1-5; perhaps TRBD1 as D (6 bases). The CDR3 totals 13 residues. V gave up 7 bases and J gave up 7 bases, with 14 bases separating them. Germline lookup yields CDR1 MNHEY and CDR2 SMNVEV (reference sequence). The CDR3 loop is CASTYREGQPQHF. The DNA for the CDR3 is TGTGCCAGCACTTACAGGGAAGGGCAGCCCCAGCATTTT.

This sequence joins TRBV15 and TRBJ1-2; D is possibly TRBD1 (6 bases). Germline CDR1 is LNHNV and CDR2 is YYDKDF (reference sequence). The CDR3 is made up of 14 amino acids. Trimming shortened V by 1 base and J by 7 bases, and 13 bases separated the two germline ends. The chain's CDR3 is CATSRVPGEGGYTF. CDR3 DNA: TGTGCCACCAGCAGAGTTCCAGGGGAGGGTGGCTACACCTTC.

V is TRBV4-1 and J is TRBJ2-3; D uncertain. Germline CDR1 reads MGHRA; CDR2 reads YSYEKL. V gave up 6 bases and J gave up 0 bases, with 13 bases separating them. This CDR3 has 15 amino acids. The DNA for the CDR3 is TGCGCCAGCAGGGCAGGTGGAACTAGCACAGATACGCAGTATTTT. It encodes CASRAGGTSTDTQYF.

The chain employs TRBV19 and TRBJ2-1; a weak D match, TRBD1 (6 bases). Trimming stripped 9 bases from V and 1 base from J, with 13 bases between. Per germline, CDR1 LNHDA and CDR2 SQIVND (reference sequence). The CDR3 extends over 14 amino acids. For the CDR3, the DNA is TGTGCCAGCAGGGGAATAGGGTCCTACAATGAGCAGTTCTTC. Residues: CASRGIGSYNEQFF.

The chain uses TRBV5-6 and TRBJ2-3, with D perhaps TRBD2 (5 bases). The germline V and J ends were trimmed by 5 bases and 7 bases, with 20 bases remaining between them. Per germline, CDR1 SGHDT and CDR2 YYEEEE. The CDR3 is 15 residues long. CDR3: CASRLFEGAGNTQYF. For the CDR3, the DNA is TGTGCCAGCAGGCTATTTGAGGGAGCCGGAAATACGCAGTATTTT.

The chain joins TRBV19 to TRBJ1-3, with D tentatively TRBD1 (5 bases). V was shortened by 6 bases and J by 3 bases, with 15 bases between the two germline ends. Germline V CDR1 and CDR2: LNHDA, SQIVND (reference sequence). This CDR3 spans 15 amino acids. CDR3 loop: CASSAGFVGGNTIYF. CDR3 nucleotides: TGTGCCAGTAGCGCAGGGTTCGTCGGTGGAAACACCATATATTTT.